This T cell receptor beta chain was captured by sequencing in a study of blood T cell repertoires in COVID-19. Whole-study context: The United States, Italy and Spain provided the acute and convalescent COVID-19 samples.

Only in-frame clones appear in the TCRdb table, and some are missing; sequencing was by immunoSEQ multiplex PCR. This sample has about half a million clones; 70% to 90% occur once, and the top ten carry more than 3%. Germline V CDR1 and CDR2: SNHLY, FYNNEI. V was shortened by 8 bases and J by 0 bases, with 10 bases between the two germline ends. The CDR3 is 13 residues long. This sequence joins TRBV2 and TRBJ1-2; weak D call: TRBD1 (5 bases). Sequencing was carried out using peripheral blood. The clonotype originates from a human donor in a cohort sampled during active COVID-19. The CDR3 protein is CASGADPNYGYTF. CDR3 DNA: TGTGCCAGCGGGGCAGACCCTAACTATGGCTACACCTTC.